Detailed here is one T cell receptor beta chain. Its cognate antigen has yet to be identified. No quality values exist for individual bases; no much larger clone is one base distant. The data originate from a study of CD4 T cells in relation to SARS-CoV-2 and coronaviruses (dated by TCRdb to the early 2020s). The study in broad terms: The ViraFEST assay cultured PBMCs with antigen for more than nine days, then sequenced TCR beta CDR3s to find antigen-specific clonal expansions. An HIV-1 Nef peptide pool or a culture without peptide was used as the negative reference condition. Using patient-derived lymphoblastoid cell lines, the shared crossreactive spike epitopes were mapped to their HLA restriction. The study assessed, at the TCR clonotype level, memory CD4+ T cell crossreactivity between SARS-CoV-2 and common cold coronavirus spike proteins. Samples from a few pre-COVID donors and the naive versus memory experiments were sequenced with the Adaptive Biotechnologies TCR-sequencing kit; other data were Illumina-based. Expansion assays from other donors in the study were sequenced with a different, Illumina-based TCR-beta assay.

CD4+ T cells from unexposed donors were collected before the COVID-19 pandemic (2011-2018). Following 10 days of culture, the EasySep CD4+ T cell isolation kit was used to isolate CD4+ T cells. As cell numbers permitted, CD4+ T cells from unexposed donors were tested for reactivity to SARS-CoV-2 S and N and to four common cold coronavirus spike pools. Each well held millions of PBMCs cultured in IMDM containing roughly 5% human AB serum and 7.5 to 10 IU/ml IL-2. Half of the culture medium was replaced with fresh IL-2-containing medium on days 3 and 7. In general, every peptide culture condition was set up in three replicate wells. The leukapheresis product used for the unexposed donors was purchased from a commercial source. PBMCs were isolated from leukapheresis product or whole blood by Ficoll-Paque PLUS gradient centrifugation. PBMCs were either cryopreserved at -140°C or used fresh in the expansion assay. The QIAamp Micro DNA Kit was used to extract genomic DNA from the CD4+ T cells.

CDR1 and CDR2 are drawn from the germline V gene: MDHEN, SYDVKM. V ends up 4 bases short and J 2 bases short, with an unmatched junction base count of 1. The CDR3 holds 14 amino acids from the cysteine to the phenylalanine. Just the 42-base CDR3 DNA is kept, in frame starting at base 1. Library generation was performed with the immunoSEQ multiplex PCR assay. As for the authors' bioinformatics: During preprocessing, nonproductive sequences were removed, along with CDR3s that did not begin with C, did not end with F or W, or were shorter than 7 amino acids. The MANAFEST web app was used to call antigen-specific clonotypes on the basis of expansion compared with the reference and with other culture wells. A clone was considered positive if significant expansion relative to the reference culture was observed in 2 of 3 replicate wells at an FDR below 0.05. Positive clones also required significant expansion versus all other tandem wells and an odds ratio above 5. CDR3 homology was quantified as pairwise Levenshtein distance, calculated with the stringdist R package after three terminal residues were trimmed from each end. TCRdb holds this immuneACCESS table with in-frame rearrangements only. Some clones are missing; in checked studies, unresolved V genes explain under half, and the rest has no known cause. Clone size and the V and J calls come from that table; the DNA yielded D and trimming. A total of about 16,000 clones appear in this sample, roughly 85% of them only once. Together, the top ten hold roughly two fifths of the sample.

Beyond this particular receptor, the publication reports: No donor contributed both pre-pandemic and post-infection samples, which limited tracing the source of pre-existing responses. Crossreactive clones showed significantly weaker SARS-CoV-2-driven expansion than monoreactive clones, consistent with antigenic imprinting. Crossreactivity analysis centred on spike protein, so crossreactivity against other viral proteins was not assessed. Small numbers of patients and of tested TCRs were a limitation of the study. In about 61% of donors, memory CD4+ clonotypes turned up that crossrecognized SARS-CoV-2 and at least one common cold coronavirus spike.

The TCR sequence derives from a human donor in good health. The sequence links TRBV28 to TRBJ1-3; 8 bases in the middle match TRBD1. The sample consisted of CD4+ T cells from PBMCs, cultured in vitro. The bases read TGTGCCAGCAGTTGGACAGGGACTGGAAACACCATATATTTT. It translates to CASSWTGTGNTIYF.